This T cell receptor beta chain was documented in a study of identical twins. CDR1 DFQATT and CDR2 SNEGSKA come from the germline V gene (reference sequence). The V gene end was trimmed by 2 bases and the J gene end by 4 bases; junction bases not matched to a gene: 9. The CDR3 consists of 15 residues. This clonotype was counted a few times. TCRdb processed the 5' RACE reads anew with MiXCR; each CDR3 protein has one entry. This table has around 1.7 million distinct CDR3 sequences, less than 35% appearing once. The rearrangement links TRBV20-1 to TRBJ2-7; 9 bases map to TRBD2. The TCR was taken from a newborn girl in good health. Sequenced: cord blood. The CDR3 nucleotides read TGCAGTGCTAGATCAGCGGGGGGCCTACGGTACGAGCAGTACTTC. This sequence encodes CSARSAGGLRYEQYF.